These T cell receptor beta chains were read from a single sample in a study of identical twins. TCRdb reprocessed the 5' RACE reads with MiXCR, giving one entry per CDR3 protein. The profile covers about 530,000 distinct CDR3 sequences, with 13% to 15% appearing a single time and roughly 0.44% taken by the ten largest. These data were also filed under a second study, of yellow fever vaccine responses in identical twins.

Sequenced input: CD4+ T cells sorted from blood. These receptors were collected from a woman in her late teens or twenties in good health. Both conserved end residues are part of each CDR3. The order of the fields is J gene, D gene, clone size, V gene, CDR3 DNA, CDR3 protein. D genes are given only for firm matches. Clone size is not always given. Where it is, it says once, few, many or a class for expanded clones.

>TRBJ2-3|NA|few|TRBV6-5
TGTGCCAGCAGTTCCAGGGGAGGGAGCAGCACAGATACGCAGTATTTT
CASSSRGGSSTDTQYF
>TRBJ2-1|NA|few|TRBV25-1
TGTGCCAGCAGTGTGGCGGGCCCCCTCGGGGGTGAGCAGTTCTTC
CASSVAGPLGGEQFF
>TRBJ2-1|NA|many|TRBV5-1
TGCGCCAGCAGCTTGGGGGAGCTAGCGTTGAACAATGAGCAGTTCTTC
CASSLGELALNNEQFF
>TRBJ2-2|NA|NA|TRBV28
TGTGCCAGCACAATCCCCGGGAGGAACACCGGGGAGCTGTTTTTT
CASTIPGRNTGELFF
>TRBJ2-1|NA|few|TRBV20-1
TGCAGTGCTAGGGTAACAGCAGGACTATACAATGAGCAGTTCTTC
CSARVTAGLYNEQFF
>TRBJ2-3|TRBD1|NA|TRBV9
TGTGCCAGCAGCGTAAACCCGACAGGGGGAACAGATACGCAGTATTTT
CASSVNPTGGTDTQYF
>TRBJ2-5|TRBD2|few|TRBV12-3/TRBV12-4
TGTGCCAGCAGCCCCCGAGGAGCGGGGGGGCGAGAGACCCAGTACTTC
CASSPRGAGGRETQYF
>TRBJ2-1|NA|NA|TRBV24-1
TGTGCCACCAGTGATCTAACGAATGAGCAGTTCTTC
CATSDLTNEQFF
>TRBJ1-5|NA|few|TRBV7-9
TGTGCCAGCTCTCTTTCCCCGGGGGGCAATCAGCCCCAGCATTTT
CASSLSPGGNQPQHF
>TRBJ1-6|NA|few|TRBV12-3/TRBV12-4
TGTGCCACCGCGAGTTCAGTTTATAATTCACCCCTCCACTTT
CATASSVYNSPLHF
>TRBJ2-5|NA|NA|TRBV28
TGTGCCACCCACCTGGCGGGTAGACAAGAGACCCAGTACTTC
CATHLAGRQETQYF
>TRBJ2-1|NA|NA|TRBV15
TGTGCCACCAGCAGAGTGAGGGACAGCGGGTTGAATGAGCAGTTCTTC
CATSRVRDSGLNEQFF
>TRBJ2-3|TRBD1|many|TRBV28
TGTGCCAGCAGGAGCCCCGGGACAGATAAAACAGATACGCAGTATTTT
CASRSPGTDKTDTQYF
>TRBJ1-2|NA|NA|TRBV20-1
TGCAGTGCTCCTGACAGAGACTATGGCTACACCTTC
CSAPDRDYGYTF
>TRBJ1-2|TRBD1|few|TRBV12-3/TRBV12-4
TGTGCCAGCAGTTTAGATAGGGGGCATGCCTATGGCTACACCTTC
CASSLDRGHAYGYTF
>TRBJ2-2|TRBD1|few|TRBV6-1
TGTGCCAGCAGGAAAAAGACAGGGGGGGACACCGGGGAGCTGTTTTTT
CASRKKTGGDTGELFF
>TRBJ2-1|TRBD2|NA|TRBV14
TGTGCCAGCAGCCAACGACTAGCAATAGAGAGGGATGAGCAGTTCTTC
CASSQRLAIERDEQFF
>TRBJ1-1|NA|NA|TRBV6-1
TGTGCCAGCAGCCTCTCAATAGACTTTAACACTGAAGCTTTCTTT
CASSLSIDFNTEAFF
>TRBJ1-1|TRBD1|many|TRBV7-6
TGTGCCAGCAGCTTAGGGACAGGGCACACTGAAGCTTTCTTT
CASSLGTGHTEAFF
>TRBJ1-1|NA|few|TRBV10-3
TGTGCCATCAGGGGGGATTCTGACACTGAAGCTTTCTTT
CAIRGDSDTEAFF
>TRBJ1-2|TRBD1|NA|TRBV3-1
TGTGCCAGCAGATTGGGGACAGGGGGCTACACCTTC
CASRLGTGGYTF
>TRBJ2-7|TRBD1|many|TRBV5-1
TGCGCCAGCAGCGAGGAGGGGGACAGGCTTCGCGAGCAGTACTTC
CASSEEGDRLREQYF
>TRBJ2-1|TRBD1|NA|TRBV5-1
TGCGCCAGCAGCTTAGGGGGCTCTTACTCCTACAATGAGCAGTTCTTC
CASSLGGSYSYNEQFF
>TRBJ2-5|NA|NA|TRBV12-3/TRBV12-4
TGTGCCAGCAGTCCCAGGGCCAGGGGAGGAGAGACCCAGTACTTC
CASSPRARGGETQYF
>TRBJ1-1|NA|few|TRBV7-6
TGTGCCAGCAGCTTAACAGGGTTTGGCACTGAAGCTTTCTTT
CASSLTGFGTEAFF
>TRBJ1-4|NA|NA|TRBV7-9
TGTGCCAGCAGCGGACCCTCAGGGGCAACTAATGAAAAACTGTTTTTT
CASSGPSGATNEKLFF
>TRBJ2-1|TRBD1|few|TRBV9
TGTGCCAGCAGCCCCCGGGGACAGTCAACAAATGAGCAGTTCTTC
CASSPRGQSTNEQFF
>TRBJ2-5|TRBD2|NA|TRBV28
TGTGCCAGCCATCCTAGCGGGAGAGGGCGAGAGACCCAGTACTTC
CASHPSGRGRETQYF
>TRBJ2-3|TRBD1|few|TRBV11-2
TGTGCCAGCAGCCAAGACAGGGGGCGCACAGATACGCAGTATTTT
CASSQDRGRTDTQYF
>TRBJ2-5|TRBD1|few|TRBV12-3/TRBV12-4
TGTGCCAGCAGTTTCTTGACAGGGGCCCCGGAGACCCAGTACTTC
CASSFLTGAPETQYF
>TRBJ2-1|NA|NA|TRBV11-3
TGTGCCAGTACCCTAGGACACGATCAGTTCTTC
CASTLGHDQFF
>TRBJ2-2|NA|few|TRBV7-2
TGTGCCAGCAGCCCACCAACCAGAGGCTCCGGGGAGCTGTTTTTT
CASSPPTRGSGELFF